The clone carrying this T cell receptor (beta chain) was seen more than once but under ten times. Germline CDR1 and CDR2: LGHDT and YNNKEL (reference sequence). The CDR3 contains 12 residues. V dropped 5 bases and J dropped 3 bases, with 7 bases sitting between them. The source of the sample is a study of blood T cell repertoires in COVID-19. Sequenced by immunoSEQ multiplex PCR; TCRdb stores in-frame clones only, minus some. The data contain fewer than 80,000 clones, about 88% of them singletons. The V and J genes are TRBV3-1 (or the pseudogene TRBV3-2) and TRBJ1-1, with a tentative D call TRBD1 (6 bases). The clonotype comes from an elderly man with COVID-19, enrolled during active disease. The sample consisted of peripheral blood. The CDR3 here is CASSTGYTEAFF. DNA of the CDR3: TGTGCCAGCAGCACAGGGTACACTGAAGCTTTCTTT.